This TCR beta chain was retrieved from a study of T-cell memory formation after mild COVID-19. Study-wide background: Most TCR clusters belonged to a single donor. Study observations and caveats: Pre-infection memory harbored some responding clones, suggesting cross-reactive memory joined. Still unconfirmed is whether the second-wave clones peaking on day 37 recognized SARS-CoV-2. The study found contracting CD4+ clones mainly in CM and EM and contracting CD8+ clones in EMRA.

Germline values: CDR1 SGDLS, CDR2 YYNGEE. CDR3 length equals 12 residues. With 0 bases removed from V and 7 bases from J, the gap between germline ends came to 5 bases. From the 5' RACE reads, TCRdb called clonotypes with MiXCR, one entry per CDR3 protein. The sample carries around 200,000 distinct CDR3 sequences, around 21% recorded once. As regards this clonotype: Its antigen is unidentified.

This TCR came from an adult woman who had mild COVID-19 (a few samples of this study predate the infection). Cell type and time point are not known. Source material: PBMCs or a T cell subset sorted from them (not recorded which). The chain has TRBV9 and TRBJ2-1; D ambiguous. This chain's CDR3 is CASSVVTNEQFF. The CDR3 bases are TGTGCCAGCAGCGTAGTAACGAATGAGCAGTTCTTC.